This T cell receptor (beta chain) derives from a study of identical twins. Study findings and constraints: Twin pairs had excess sharing that was weaker in beta out-of-frame sequences. Fewer insertions were carried by abundant cord blood beta clonotypes, but none was seen in memory repertoires.

Germline lookup yields CDR1 MGHDK and CDR2 SYGVNS. V was cut by 0 bases and J by 2 bases, with 15 bases left in between. This CDR3 comprises 17 residues. Ten or more counts support this clonotype. Its antigen is still unknown. Via MiXCR, TCRdb re-called the 5' RACE reads, giving one row per CDR3 protein. The table has approximately 600,000 distinct CDR3 sequences, roughly 9.9% seen once; the top ten hold around 3.2%. The same data also went into a second study, on yellow fever vaccine responses in identical twins.

This clonotype was obtained from a woman younger than 35 in good health. The chain has TRBV25-1 and TRBJ2-3, with D hard to call. The sequenced sample was PBMCs. The CDR3 reads CASSEYKERLYTDTQYF. The CDR3 nucleotides are TGTGCCAGCAGTGAATATAAAGAGCGTCTGTACACAGATACGCAGTATTTT. The full variable domain, with the rest looked up from reference TRBV25-1 and TRBJ2-3, is EADIYQTPRYLVIGTGKKITLECSQTMGHDKMYWYQQDPGMELHLIHYSYGVNSTEKGDLSSESTVSRIRTEHFPLTLESARPSHTSQYLCASSEYKERLYTDTQYFGPGTRLTVL.